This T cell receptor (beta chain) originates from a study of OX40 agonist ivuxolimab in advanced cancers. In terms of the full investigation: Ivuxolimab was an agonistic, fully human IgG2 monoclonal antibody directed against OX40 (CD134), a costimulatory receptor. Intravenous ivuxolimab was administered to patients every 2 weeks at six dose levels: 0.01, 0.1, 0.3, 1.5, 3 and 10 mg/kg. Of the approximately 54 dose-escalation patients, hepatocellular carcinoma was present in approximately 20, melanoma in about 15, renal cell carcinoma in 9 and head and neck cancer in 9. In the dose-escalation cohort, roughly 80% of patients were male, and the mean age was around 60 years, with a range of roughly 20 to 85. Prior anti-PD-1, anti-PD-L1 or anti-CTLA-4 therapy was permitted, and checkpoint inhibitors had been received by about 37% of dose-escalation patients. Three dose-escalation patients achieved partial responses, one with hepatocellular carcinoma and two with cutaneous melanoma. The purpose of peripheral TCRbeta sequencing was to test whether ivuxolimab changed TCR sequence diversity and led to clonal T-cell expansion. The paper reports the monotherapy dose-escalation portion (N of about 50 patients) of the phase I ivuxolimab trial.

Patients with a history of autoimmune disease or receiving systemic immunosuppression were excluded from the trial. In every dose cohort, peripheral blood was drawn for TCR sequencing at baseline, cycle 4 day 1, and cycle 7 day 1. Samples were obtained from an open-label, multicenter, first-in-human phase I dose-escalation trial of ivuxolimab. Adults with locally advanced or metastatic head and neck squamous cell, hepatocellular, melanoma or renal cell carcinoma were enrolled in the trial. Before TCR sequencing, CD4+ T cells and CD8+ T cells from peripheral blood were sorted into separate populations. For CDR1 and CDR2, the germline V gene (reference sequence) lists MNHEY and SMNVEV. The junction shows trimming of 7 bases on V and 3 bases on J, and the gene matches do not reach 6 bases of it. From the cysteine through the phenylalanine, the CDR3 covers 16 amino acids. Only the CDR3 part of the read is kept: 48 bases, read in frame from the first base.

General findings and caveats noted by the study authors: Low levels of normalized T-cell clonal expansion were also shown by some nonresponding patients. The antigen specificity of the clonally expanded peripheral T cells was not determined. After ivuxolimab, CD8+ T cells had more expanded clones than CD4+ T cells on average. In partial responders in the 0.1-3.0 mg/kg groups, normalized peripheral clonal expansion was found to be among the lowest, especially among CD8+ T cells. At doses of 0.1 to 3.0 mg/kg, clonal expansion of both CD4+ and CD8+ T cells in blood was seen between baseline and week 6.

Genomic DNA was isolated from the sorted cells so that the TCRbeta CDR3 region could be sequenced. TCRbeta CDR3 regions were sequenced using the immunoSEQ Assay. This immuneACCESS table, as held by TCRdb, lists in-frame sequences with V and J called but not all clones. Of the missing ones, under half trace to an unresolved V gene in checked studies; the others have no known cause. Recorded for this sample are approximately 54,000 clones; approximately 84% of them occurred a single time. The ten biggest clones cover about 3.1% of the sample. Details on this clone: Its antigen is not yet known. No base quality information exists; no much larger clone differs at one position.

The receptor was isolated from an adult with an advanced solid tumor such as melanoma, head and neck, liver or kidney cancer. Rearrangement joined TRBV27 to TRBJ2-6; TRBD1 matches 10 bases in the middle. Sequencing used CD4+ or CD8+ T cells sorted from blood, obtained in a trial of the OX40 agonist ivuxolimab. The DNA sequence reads TGTGCCAGCACTCGGACAGGGGGTAGTGGGGCCAACGTCCTGACTTTC. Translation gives CASTRTGGSGANVLTF.